This T cell receptor beta chain emerged from a study of T cells in Graves' hyperthyroidism and ophthalmopathy. Study-wide results and limits: The blood repertoire included most of the expanded thyroid clonotypes above 0.001.

The study left out patients who had uncontrolled infection, other autoimmune disease, pregnancy or lactation. J was trimmed by 4 bases and V by 3 bases; bases with no gene match: 4. The CDR3 loop spans 15 amino acids. The germline CDR1 and CDR2 sequences are MNHNS and SASEGT. TCR beta CDR3 regions were amplified from RNA transcripts. An initial round of RT-PCR targeting the TCR CDR3 relied on the HTBI primer set. TCRdb redid the calling of the multiplex PCR reads with MiXCR, one entry per CDR3 protein. The sample lists roughly 500,000 distinct CDR3 sequences; around 50% were seen once. Concerning this clonotype: Its antigen remains unidentified.

This receptor was taken from an adult woman with Graves' disease, either hyperthyroidism or ophthalmopathy (not recorded which). Sequenced: peripheral blood or thyroid tissue (not recorded which). The gene calls are TRBV6-1 and TRBJ2-3, with TRBD2 matching over 10 bases. The CDR3 sequence is CASSEASGSSDTQYF. The CDR3 coding sequence is TGTGCCAGCAGTGAGGCTAGCGGGAGTTCAGATACGCAGTATTTT.